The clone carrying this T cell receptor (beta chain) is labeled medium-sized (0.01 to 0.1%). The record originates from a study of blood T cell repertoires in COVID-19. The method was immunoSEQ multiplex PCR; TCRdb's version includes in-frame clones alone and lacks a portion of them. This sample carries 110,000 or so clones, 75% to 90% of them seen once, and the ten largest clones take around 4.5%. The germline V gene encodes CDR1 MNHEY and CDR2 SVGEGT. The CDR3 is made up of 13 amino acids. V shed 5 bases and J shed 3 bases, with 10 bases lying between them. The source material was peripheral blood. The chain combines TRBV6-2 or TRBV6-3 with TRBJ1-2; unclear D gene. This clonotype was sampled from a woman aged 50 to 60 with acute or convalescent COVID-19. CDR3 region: CASSRTADYGYTF. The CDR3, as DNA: TGTGCCAGCAGTAGAACAGCTGACTATGGCTACACCTTC.